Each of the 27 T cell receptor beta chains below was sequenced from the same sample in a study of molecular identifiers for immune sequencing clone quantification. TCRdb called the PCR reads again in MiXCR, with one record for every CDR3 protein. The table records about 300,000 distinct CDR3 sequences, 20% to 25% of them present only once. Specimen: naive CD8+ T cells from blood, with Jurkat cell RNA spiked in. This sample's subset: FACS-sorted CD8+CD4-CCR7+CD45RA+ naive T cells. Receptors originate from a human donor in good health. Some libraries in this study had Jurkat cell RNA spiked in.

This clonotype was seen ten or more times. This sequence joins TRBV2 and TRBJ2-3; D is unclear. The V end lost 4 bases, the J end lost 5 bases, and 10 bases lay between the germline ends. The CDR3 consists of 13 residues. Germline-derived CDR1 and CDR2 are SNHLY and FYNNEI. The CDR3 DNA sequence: TGTGCCAGCAGTGCCCAGTTAAGAGATACGCAGTATTTT. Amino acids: CASSAQLRDTQYF.

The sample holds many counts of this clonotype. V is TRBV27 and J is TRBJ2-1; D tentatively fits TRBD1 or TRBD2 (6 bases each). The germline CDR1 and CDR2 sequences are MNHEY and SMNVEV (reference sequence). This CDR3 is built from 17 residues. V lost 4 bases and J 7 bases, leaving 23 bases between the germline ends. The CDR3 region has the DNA TGTGCCAGCAGTTCCGACGCGGGCGGAGGGGGTTGGAATGAGCAGTTCTTC. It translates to CASSSDAGGGGWNEQFF.

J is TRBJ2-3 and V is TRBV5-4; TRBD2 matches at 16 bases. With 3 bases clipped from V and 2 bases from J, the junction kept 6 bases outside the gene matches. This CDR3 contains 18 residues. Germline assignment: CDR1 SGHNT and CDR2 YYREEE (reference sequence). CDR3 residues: CASSSGTSGGGYTDTQYF. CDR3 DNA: TGTGCCAGCAGCTCCGGGACTAGCGGGGGGGGATACACAGATACGCAGTATTTT.

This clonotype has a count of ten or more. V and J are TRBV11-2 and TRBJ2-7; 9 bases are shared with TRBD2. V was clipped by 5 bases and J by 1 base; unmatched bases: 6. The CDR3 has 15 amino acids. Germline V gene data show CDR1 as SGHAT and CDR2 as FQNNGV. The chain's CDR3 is CASSPGLASSYEQYF. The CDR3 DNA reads TGTGCCAGCAGCCCCGGACTAGCGTCTTCCTACGAGCAGTACTTC.

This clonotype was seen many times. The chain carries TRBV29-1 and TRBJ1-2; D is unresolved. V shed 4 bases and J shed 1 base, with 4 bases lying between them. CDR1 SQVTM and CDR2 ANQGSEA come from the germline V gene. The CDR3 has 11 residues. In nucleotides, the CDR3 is TGCAGCGTTGGAGTTAACTATGGCTACACCTTC. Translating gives CSVGVNYGYTF.

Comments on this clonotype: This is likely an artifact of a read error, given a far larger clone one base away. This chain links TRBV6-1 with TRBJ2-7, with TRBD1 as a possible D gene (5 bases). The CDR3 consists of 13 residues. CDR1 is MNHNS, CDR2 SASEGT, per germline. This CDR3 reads CAGSEGQGYEQYF. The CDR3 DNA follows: TGTGCCGGCAGTGAAGGGCAGGGTTACGAGCAGTACTTC.

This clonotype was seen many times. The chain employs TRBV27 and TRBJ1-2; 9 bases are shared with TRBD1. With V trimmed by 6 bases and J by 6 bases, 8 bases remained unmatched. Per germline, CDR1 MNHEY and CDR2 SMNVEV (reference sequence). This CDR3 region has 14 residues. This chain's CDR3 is CASRLLTGGHGYTF. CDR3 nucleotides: TGTGCCAGCAGACTCTTGACAGGGGGTCATGGCTACACCTTC.

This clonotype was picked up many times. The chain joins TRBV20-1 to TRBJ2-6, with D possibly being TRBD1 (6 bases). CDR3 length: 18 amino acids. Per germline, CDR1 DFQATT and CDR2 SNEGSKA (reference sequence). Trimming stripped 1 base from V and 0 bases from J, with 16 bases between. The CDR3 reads CSARGQGIPFSGANVLTF. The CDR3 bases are TGCAGTGCTAGAGGCCAGGGGATCCCCTTCTCTGGGGCCAACGTCCTGACTTTC.

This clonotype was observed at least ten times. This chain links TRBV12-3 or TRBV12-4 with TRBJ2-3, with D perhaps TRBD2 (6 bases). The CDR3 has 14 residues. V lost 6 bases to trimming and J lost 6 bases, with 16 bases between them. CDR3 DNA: TGTGCCAGCAGCTCTGGACCGGGGGTGGATACGCAGTATTTT. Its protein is CASSSGPGVDTQYF.

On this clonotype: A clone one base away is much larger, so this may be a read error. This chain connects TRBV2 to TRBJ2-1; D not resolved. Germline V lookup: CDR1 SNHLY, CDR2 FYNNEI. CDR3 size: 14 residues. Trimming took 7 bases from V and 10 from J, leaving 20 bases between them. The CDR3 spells CASMEEGLSYEQFF. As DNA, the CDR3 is TGTGCCAGCATGGAAGAAGGTTTGTCCTACGAGCAGTTCTTC. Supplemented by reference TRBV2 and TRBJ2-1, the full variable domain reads EPEVTQTPSHQVTQMGQEVILRCVPISNHLYFYWYRQILGQKVEFLVSFYNNEISEKSEIFDDQFSVERPDGSNFTLKIRSTKLEDSAMYFCASMEEGLSYEQFFGPGTRLTVL.

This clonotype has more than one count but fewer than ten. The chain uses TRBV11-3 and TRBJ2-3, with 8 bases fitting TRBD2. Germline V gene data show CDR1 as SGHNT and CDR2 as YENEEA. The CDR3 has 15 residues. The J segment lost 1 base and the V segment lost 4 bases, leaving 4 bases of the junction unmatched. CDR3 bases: TGTGCCAGCAGCTCGCGGCGGGGGGGCACAGATACGCAGTATTTT. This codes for CASSSRRGGTDTQYF.

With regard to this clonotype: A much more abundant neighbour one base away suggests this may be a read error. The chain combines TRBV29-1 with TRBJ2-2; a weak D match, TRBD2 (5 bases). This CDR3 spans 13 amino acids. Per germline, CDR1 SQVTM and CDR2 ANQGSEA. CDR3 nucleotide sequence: TGCAGCGTTGATCCCTTGGGCACCGGGGAGCTGCTTTTT. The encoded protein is CSVDPLGTGELLF.

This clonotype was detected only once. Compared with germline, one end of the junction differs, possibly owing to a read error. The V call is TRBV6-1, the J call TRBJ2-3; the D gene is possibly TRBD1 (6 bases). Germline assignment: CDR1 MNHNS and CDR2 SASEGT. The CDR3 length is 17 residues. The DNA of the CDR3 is TGTGCCAGAAGAGCGTTGGTGAAGGCCAGGGGCACAGATATGCAGTATTTT. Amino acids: CARRALVKARGTDMQYF.

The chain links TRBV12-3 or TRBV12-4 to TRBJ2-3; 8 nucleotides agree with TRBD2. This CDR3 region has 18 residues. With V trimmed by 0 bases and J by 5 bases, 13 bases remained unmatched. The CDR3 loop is CASSLAADNGGALDTQYF. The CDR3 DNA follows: TGTGCCAGCAGTTTAGCGGCGGATAACGGGGGGGCACTAGATACGCAGTATTTT.

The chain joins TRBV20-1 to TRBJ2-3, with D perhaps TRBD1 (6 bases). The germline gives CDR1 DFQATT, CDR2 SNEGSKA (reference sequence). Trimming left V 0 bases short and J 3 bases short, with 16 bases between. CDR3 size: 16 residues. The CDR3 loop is CSARDLAGAGTDTQYF. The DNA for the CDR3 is TGCAGTGCTAGAGATCTAGCAGGGGCTGGGACAGATACGCAGTATTTT.

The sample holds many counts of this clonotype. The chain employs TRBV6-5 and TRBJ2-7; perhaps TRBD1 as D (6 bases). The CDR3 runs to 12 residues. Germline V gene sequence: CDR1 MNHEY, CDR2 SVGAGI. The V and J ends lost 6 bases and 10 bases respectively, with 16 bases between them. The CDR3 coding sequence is TGTGCCAGCAGGGCCCTCCAGGACAGACAGTACTTC. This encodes CASRALQDRQYF.

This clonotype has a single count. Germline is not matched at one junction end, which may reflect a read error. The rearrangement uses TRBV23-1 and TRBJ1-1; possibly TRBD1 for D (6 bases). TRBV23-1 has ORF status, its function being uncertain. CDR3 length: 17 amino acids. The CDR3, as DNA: TGCGCCAGCAGTCTCCGAACGGGGGCCGGGCGGAACACTGGAGCTTTCTTT. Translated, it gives CASSLRTGAGRNTGAFF.

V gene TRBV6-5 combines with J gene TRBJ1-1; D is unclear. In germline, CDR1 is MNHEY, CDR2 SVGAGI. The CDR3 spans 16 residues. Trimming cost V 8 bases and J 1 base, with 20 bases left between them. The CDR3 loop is CASYISWEGRNTEAFF. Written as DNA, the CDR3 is TGTGCCAGCTATATCTCATGGGAGGGTAGGAACACTGAAGCTTTCTTT.

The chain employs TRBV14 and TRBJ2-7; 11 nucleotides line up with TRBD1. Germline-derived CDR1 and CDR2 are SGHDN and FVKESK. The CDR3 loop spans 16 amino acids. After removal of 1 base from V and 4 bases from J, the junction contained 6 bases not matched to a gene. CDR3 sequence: CASSQGTGGLGYEQYF. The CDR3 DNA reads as TGTGCCAGCAGCCAAGGGACAGGGGGCTTGGGGTACGAGCAGTACTTC.

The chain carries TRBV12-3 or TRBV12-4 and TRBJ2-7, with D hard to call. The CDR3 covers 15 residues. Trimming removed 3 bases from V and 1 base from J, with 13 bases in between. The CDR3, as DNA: TGTGCCAGCAGTTTCGGGCAGAGCTTTTCCTACGAGCAGTACTTC. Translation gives CASSFGQSFSYEQYF.

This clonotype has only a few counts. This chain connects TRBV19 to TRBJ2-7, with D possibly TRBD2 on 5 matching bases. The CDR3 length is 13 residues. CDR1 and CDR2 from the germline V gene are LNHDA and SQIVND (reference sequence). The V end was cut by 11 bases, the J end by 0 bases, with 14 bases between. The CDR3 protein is CAASPGNSYEQYF. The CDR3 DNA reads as TGTGCCGCCTCGCCCGGGAACTCCTACGAGCAGTACTTC.

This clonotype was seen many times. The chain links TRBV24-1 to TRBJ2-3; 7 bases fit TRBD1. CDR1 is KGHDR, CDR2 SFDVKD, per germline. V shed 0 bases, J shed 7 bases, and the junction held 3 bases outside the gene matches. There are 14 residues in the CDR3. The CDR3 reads CATSDLTGENTQYF. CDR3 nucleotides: TGTGCCACCAGTGATTTGACAGGGGAAAATACGCAGTATTTT.

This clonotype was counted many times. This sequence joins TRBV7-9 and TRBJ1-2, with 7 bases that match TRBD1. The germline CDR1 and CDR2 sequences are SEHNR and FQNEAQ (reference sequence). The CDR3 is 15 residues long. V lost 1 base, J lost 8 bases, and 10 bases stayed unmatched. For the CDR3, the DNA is TGTGCCAGCAGCTTAGAGGACAGGCCTTATTTCGGCTACACCTTC. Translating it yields CASSLEDRPYFGYTF.

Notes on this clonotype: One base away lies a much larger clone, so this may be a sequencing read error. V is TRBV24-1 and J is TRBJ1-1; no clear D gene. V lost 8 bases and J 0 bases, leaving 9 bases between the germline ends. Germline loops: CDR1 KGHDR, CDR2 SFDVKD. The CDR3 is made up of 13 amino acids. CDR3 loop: CATNAGVNTEAFF. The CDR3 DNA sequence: TGTGCCACCAATGCGGGCGTGAACACTGAAGCTTTCTTT.

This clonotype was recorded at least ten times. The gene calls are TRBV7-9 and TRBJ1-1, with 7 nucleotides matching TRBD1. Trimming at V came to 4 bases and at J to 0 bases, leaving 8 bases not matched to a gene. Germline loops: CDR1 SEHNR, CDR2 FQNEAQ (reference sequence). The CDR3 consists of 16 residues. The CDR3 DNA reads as TGTGCCAGCAGCTCGGGAGACAGGGCCATGAACACTGAAGCTTTCTTT. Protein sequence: CASSSGDRAMNTEAFF.

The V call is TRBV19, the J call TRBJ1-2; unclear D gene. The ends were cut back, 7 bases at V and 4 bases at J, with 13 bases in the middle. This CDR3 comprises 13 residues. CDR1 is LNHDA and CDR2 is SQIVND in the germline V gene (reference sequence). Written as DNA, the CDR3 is TGTGCCAGTACCACATCGGCAGTCTATGGCTACACCTTC. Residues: CASTTSAVYGYTF.

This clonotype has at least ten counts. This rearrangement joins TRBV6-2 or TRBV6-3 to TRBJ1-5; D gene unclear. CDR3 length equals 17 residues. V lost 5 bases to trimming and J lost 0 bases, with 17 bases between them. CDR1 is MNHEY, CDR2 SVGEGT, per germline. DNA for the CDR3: TGTGCCAGCAGTCCCACTTGGGCATCTTATAGCAATCAGCCCCAGCATTTT. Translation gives CASSPTWASYSNQPQHF.